These 22 T cell receptor beta chains came from one sample sequenced in a study of Ad26.COV2.S vaccination and SARS-CoV-2 variants. Method: immunoSEQ multiplex PCR; TCRdb's copy keeps in-frame clones and lacks some. The sample holds around 300,000 clones, roughly 90% seen once. Sample treatment: 15 to 20 received Ad26.COV2.S at low or high dose, single or two shots; 5 received placebo; per-sample allocation not given. Specimen acquisition occurred on day 63 following the initial vaccine or placebo injection. Sequenced material: peripheral blood, taken in a trial of Ad26.COV2.S vaccine versus placebo. The source of these receptors is a person aged 18-65 years who received the Ad26.COV2.S COVID-19 vaccine or a placebo.

The CDR3 nucleotides are TGTGCCAGCAGCTTAACCACCTCCCAAGAGACCCAGTACTTC. Amino acids: CASSLTTSQETQYF. This chain joins TRBV7-9 and TRBJ2-5; D unclear. CDR1 and CDR2 (germline): SEHNR, FQNEAQ (reference sequence). The CDR3 has 14 amino acids. Trimming removed 2 bases at V and 1 base at J, with 8 bases between.

This chain connects TRBV5-1 to TRBJ2-1; the D gene is possibly TRBD2 (6 bases). CDR3 length: 14 amino acids. The germline V gene has CDR1 SGHRS and CDR2 YFSETQ. Trimming removed 6 bases from V and 6 bases from J, with 16 bases in between. CDR3 sequence: CASTQEGFGNEQFF. For the CDR3, the DNA is TGCGCCAGCACCCAGGAGGGATTCGGCAATGAGCAGTTCTTC.

The rearrangement uses TRBV5-6 and TRBJ1-2; no reliable D call. Germline CDR1 SGHDT, CDR2 YYEEEE. Trimming left V 3 bases short and J 8 bases short, with 17 bases between. The CDR3 spans 14 residues. The DNA for the CDR3 is TGTGCCAGCAGCTCCTCGGCGTGGGAGGGCGGCTACACCTTC. Encoded protein: CASSSSAWEGGYTF. Full variable domain (remainder filled in from reference TRBV5-6 and TRBJ1-2): DAGVTQSPTHLIKTRGQQVTLRCSPKSGHDTVSWYQQALGQGPQFIFQYYEEEERQRGNFPDRFSGHQFPNYSSELNVNALLLGDSALYLCASSSSAWEGGYTFGSGTRLTVV.

This chain links TRBV9 with TRBJ1-5; 8 positions agree with TRBD1. Germline trimming cut 4 bases from V and 0 bases from J; bases unmatched to any gene: 3. CDR1 and CDR2 from the germline V gene are SGDLS and YYNGEE. This CDR3 is built from 15 residues. CDR3 sequence: CASSPGQGSNQPQHF. The CDR3 DNA follows: TGTGCCAGCAGCCCTGGACAGGGTAGCAATCAGCCCCAGCATTTT.

This clone has a handful of counts. The chain recombines TRBV7-6 with TRBJ2-7; the match to TRBD2 covers 9 bases. CDR3 length equals 15 residues. Germline CDR1 and CDR2: SGHVS and FNYEAQ. The junction had 13 bases not matched to a gene; V was cut back by 5 bases and J by 8 bases. CDR3 region: CASSPWSSGASKQYF. CDR3 nucleotides: TGTGCCAGCAGCCCCTGGTCTAGCGGGGCTTCAAAGCAGTACTTC.

V and J are TRBV6-5 and TRBJ1-1; tentative D call: TRBD1 (6 bases). The V gene's germline CDR1 is MNHEY and CDR2 SVGAGI. V shed 8 bases and J shed 7 bases, with 11 bases lying between them. This CDR3 comprises 11 residues. In DNA form, the CDR3 reads TGTGCCAGCCGGACAGCCCGTGAAGCTTTCTTT. Its translation: CASRTAREAFF.

This chain uses TRBV13 with TRBJ1-5; D remains ambiguous. The CDR3 has 15 residues. From germline, CDR1 is PRHDT and CDR2 FYEKMQ (reference sequence). Trimming left V 1 base short and J 2 bases short, with 9 bases between. CDR3 coding DNA: TGTGCCAGCAGCTTAGCGGTGAATGGCAATCAGCCCCAGCATTTT. This codes for CASSLAVNGNQPQHF.

The sample holds a few counts of this clone. The CDR3 region is CSASQVASGIRPDTQYF. DNA of the CDR3: TGCAGTGCTAGTCAGGTGGCTAGCGGGATTCGCCCAGATACGCAGTATTTT. The chain links TRBV20-1 to TRBJ2-3, with TRBD2 matching 9 bases. The germline V gene has CDR1 DFQATT and CDR2 SNEGSKA (reference sequence). This CDR3 has 17 residues. The V gene end was trimmed by 3 bases and the J gene end by 4 bases; junction bases not matched to a gene: 14.

This clone was observed a single time. This sequence joins TRBV4-3 and TRBJ1-5; TRBD1 is a possible D gene (6 bases). The germline gives CDR1 LGHNA, CDR2 YSLEER. There are 15 residues in the CDR3. The V gene lost 4 bases and the J gene lost 4 bases, with 14 bases spanning the gap. CDR3: CASSLLQGSNQPQHF. DNA for the CDR3: TGCGCCAGCAGCCTCCTACAGGGCTCAAATCAGCCCCAGCATTTT.

V gene TRBV15 combines with J gene TRBJ1-4, with D hard to call. The CDR3 has 16 amino acids. CDR1 LNHNV and CDR2 YYDKDF come from the germline V gene (reference sequence). Trimming cost V 2 bases and J 4 bases, with 14 bases left between them. CDR3 region: CATSRLGLGSNEKLFF. Here the CDR3 DNA reads TGTGCCACCAGCAGATTGGGGTTAGGGAGTAATGAAAAACTGTTTTTT.

The chain joins TRBV6-6 to TRBJ2-1; D may be TRBD2 (5 bases). The CDR3 runs to 14 residues. Per germline, CDR1 MNHNY and CDR2 SVGAGI (reference sequence). Deletions cut 5 bases from V and 3 bases from J, with 11 bases between. The CDR3, as DNA: TGTGCCAGCAGTCTGGCAGCGGACTACAATGAGCAGTTCTTC. This sequence encodes CASSLAADYNEQFF.

The V gene is TRBV9, the J gene TRBJ2-5; 10 bases agree with TRBD2. The ends lost 0 bases at V and 2 bases at J; junction bases unmatched: 4. This CDR3 comprises 16 residues. Germline loops: CDR1 SGDLS, CDR2 YYNGEE. The CDR3 DNA follows: TGTGCCAGCAGCGTAGGGACTAGCGGACCACAAGAGACCCAGTACTTC. It encodes CASSVGTSGPQETQYF.

This sequence joins TRBV6-2 or TRBV6-3 and TRBJ2-7; 13 positions agree with TRBD2. The CDR3 sequence is 17 residues long. V dropped 6 bases and J dropped 4; count of bases not matched to a gene: 12. Germline CDR1 is MNHEY and CDR2 is SVGEGT. The CDR3 is CASSLSWTSGSRYEQYV. DNA of the CDR3: TGTGCCAGCAGCCTCTCTTGGACTAGCGGGAGTCGGTACGAGCAGTACGTC.

V and J are TRBV7-9 and TRBJ1-1; D not resolved. Trimming left V 2 bases short and J 2 bases short, with 12 bases between. The CDR3 consists of 15 residues. Per the germline V gene, CDR1 is SEHNR and CDR2 is FQNEAQ (reference sequence). Here the CDR3 reads CASSLREEINTEAFF. CDR3 DNA: TGTGCCAGCAGCTTACGGGAGGAAATTAACACTGAAGCTTTCTTT.

The rearrangement joins TRBV14 to TRBJ2-4; D perhaps matches TRBD1 (5 bases). The CDR3 consists of 16 residues. V dropped 1 base and J dropped 2 bases, with 12 bases sitting between them. Looked up from germline, CDR1 is SGHDN and CDR2 is FVKESK. The chain's CDR3 is CASSQGSKGTKNIQYF. The CDR3 DNA reads as TGTGCCAGCAGCCAAGGGTCGAAGGGGACCAAAAACATTCAGTACTTC.

The chain recombines TRBV29-1 with TRBJ1-1; D may be TRBD1 (6 bases). V lost 6 bases and J lost 8, with 19 bases in between. Germline loops: CDR1 SQVTM, CDR2 ANQGSEA. This CDR3 contains 13 residues. The CDR3 loop is CSVPFARGAEAFF. CDR3 bases: TGCAGCGTACCTTTTGCCAGGGGCGCGGAAGCTTTCTTT. The variable domain in full, with the rest retrieved from reference TRBV29-1 and TRBJ1-1, is SAVISQKPSRDICQRGTSLTIQCQVDSQVTMMFWYRQQPGQSLTLIATANQGSEATYESGFVIDKFPISRPNLTFSTLTVSNMSPEDSSIYLCSVPFARGAEAFFGQGTRLTVV.

The sample holds one count of this clone. This chain links TRBV25-1 with TRBJ1-2; the D gene is possibly TRBD1 (6 bases). V was shortened by 7 bases and J by 6 bases, with 15 bases between the two germline ends. Germline V gene sequence: CDR1 MGHDK, CDR2 SYGVNS. The CDR3 is made up of 13 amino acids. For the CDR3, the DNA is TGTGCCAGCACTCACCTAACAGGGAATGGCTACACCTTC. It encodes CASTHLTGNGYTF.

The chain couples TRBV6-5 to TRBJ1-2; D is uncertain. Trimming took 6 bases from V and 7 from J, leaving 12 bases between them. Germline V gene sequence: CDR1 MNHEY, CDR2 SVGAGI. The CDR3 spans 12 residues. The CDR3 nucleotides read TGTGCCAGCAGAGCGGGCTCCCTTGGCTACACCTTC. Protein product: CASRAGSLGYTF.

This chain uses TRBV7-8 with TRBJ1-1; D possibly corresponds to TRBD1 (5 bases). The germline V gene encodes CDR1 SGHVS and CDR2 FQNEAQ. Trimming took 6 bases from V and 5 from J, leaving 25 bases between them. CDR3 length: 17 amino acids. The CDR3 DNA sequence: TGTGCCAGCAGTTCCAGTAGGGGTAGGGCCCGGGGTACTGAAGCTTTCTTT. Amino acid sequence: CASSSSRGRARGTEAFF.

As DNA, the CDR3 is TGTGCCAGCAGGTCCTATTCCGGGACTAGCGGGATACGGGGTTTGGATGAGCAGTTCTTC. Amino acids: CASRSYSGTSGIRGLDEQFF. The chain couples TRBV14 to TRBJ2-1, with 13 bases identical to TRBD2. Unmatched junction bases numbered 22, after V lost 6 bases and J lost 8 bases. The CDR3 loop spans 20 amino acids. From germline, CDR1 is SGHDN and CDR2 FVKESK.

The genes are TRBV4-1 and TRBJ1-5; D unresolved. V was shortened by 3 bases and J by 2 bases, with 14 bases between the two germline ends. Germline V gene sequence: CDR1 MGHRA, CDR2 YSYEKL. This CDR3 region has 16 residues. CDR3 bases: TGCGCCAGCAGCCAGGAATTGCGGTACGGCAATCAGCCCCAGCATTTT. Translated, it gives CASSQELRYGNQPQHF.

V usage is TRBV18 and J usage is TRBJ1-1, with a possible D match to TRBD1 (5 bases). The CDR3 has 14 amino acids. The ends were cut back, 3 bases at V and 11 bases at J, with 19 bases in the middle. The germline CDR1 and CDR2 sequences are KGHSH and LQKENI. The DNA of the CDR3 is TGTGCCAGCTCACCGTCCGGGACGGTCTACGGGGCTTTCTTT. The encoded protein is CASSPSGTVYGAFF.